The source of this T cell receptor beta chain is a study of T-cell memory formation after mild COVID-19. Study in general: The study found TCR clusters largely donor specific. Whole-study findings and limits: Pre-infection memory harbored some responding clones, suggesting cross-reactive memory joined. Contracting CD4+ clones lay largely in CM and EM, with CD8+ ones residing in EMRA.

This clonotype has at least ten counts. The antigen is undetermined. TCRdb re-derived calls from the 5' RACE reads in MiXCR, one entry per CDR3 protein. The sample holds approximately 270,000 distinct CDR3 sequences, around 15% seen once. Germline loops: CDR1 MNHEY, CDR2 SMNVEV (reference sequence). CDR3 length equals 13 residues. V shed 8 bases, J shed 5 bases, and the junction held 6 bases outside the gene matches. The gene calls are TRBV27 and TRBJ1-1; 9 bases line up with TRBD1. Sequenced input: PBMCs or a T cell subset sorted from them (not recorded which). The clonotype was recovered from a man aged 18 to 29 who had mild COVID-19 (a few samples of this study predate the infection). Cell type and time point are not known. The chain's CDR3 is CASRGTGKTEAFF. The CDR3 nucleotides are TGTGCCAGCCGGGGGACAGGGAAGACTGAAGCTTTCTTT.